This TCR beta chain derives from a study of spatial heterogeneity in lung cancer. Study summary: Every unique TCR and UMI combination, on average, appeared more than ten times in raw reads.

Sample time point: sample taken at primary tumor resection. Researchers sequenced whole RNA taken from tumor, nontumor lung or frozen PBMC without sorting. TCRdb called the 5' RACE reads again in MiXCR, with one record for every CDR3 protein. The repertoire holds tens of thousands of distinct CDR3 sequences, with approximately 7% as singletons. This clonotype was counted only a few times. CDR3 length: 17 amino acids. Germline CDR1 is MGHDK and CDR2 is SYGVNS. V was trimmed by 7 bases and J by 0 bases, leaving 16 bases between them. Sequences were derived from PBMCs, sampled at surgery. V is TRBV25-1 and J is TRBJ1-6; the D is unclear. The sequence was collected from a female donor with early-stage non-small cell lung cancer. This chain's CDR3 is CASTSNLGSSYNSPLHF. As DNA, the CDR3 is TGTGCCAGCACTTCCAACCTAGGGAGCTCCTATAATTCACCCCTCCACTTT.